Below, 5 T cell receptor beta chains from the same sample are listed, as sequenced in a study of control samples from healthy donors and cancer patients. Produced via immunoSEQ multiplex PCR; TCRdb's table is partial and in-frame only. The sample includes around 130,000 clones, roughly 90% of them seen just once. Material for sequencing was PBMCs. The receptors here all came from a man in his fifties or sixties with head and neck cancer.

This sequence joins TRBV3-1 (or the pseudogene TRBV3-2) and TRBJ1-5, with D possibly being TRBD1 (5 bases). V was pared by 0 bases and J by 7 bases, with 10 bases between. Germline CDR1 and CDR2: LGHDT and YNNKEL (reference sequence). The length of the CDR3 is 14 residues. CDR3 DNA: TGTGCCAGCAGCCAAGATATGGGGGGGCAGCCCCAGCATTTT. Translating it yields CASSQDMGGQPQHF.

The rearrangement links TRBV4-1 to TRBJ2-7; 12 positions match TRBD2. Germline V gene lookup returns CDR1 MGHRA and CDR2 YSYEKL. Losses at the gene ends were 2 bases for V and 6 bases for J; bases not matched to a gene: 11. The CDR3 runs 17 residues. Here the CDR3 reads CASSQRARLAGASEQYF. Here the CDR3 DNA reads TGCGCCAGCAGCCAACGGGCACGACTAGCGGGAGCGAGCGAGCAGTACTTC.

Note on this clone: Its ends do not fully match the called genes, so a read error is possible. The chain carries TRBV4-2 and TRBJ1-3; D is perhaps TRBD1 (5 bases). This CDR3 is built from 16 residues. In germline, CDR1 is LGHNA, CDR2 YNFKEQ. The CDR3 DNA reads TGTGCCAGCACCCAAGATCCCGGGACCTCTGGAAACACCATATATTTT. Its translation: CASTQDPGTSGNTIYF.

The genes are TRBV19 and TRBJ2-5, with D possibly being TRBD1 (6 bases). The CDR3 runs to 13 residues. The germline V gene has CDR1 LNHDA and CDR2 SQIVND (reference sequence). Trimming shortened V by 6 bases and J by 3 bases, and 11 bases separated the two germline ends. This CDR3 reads CASSQGREETQYF. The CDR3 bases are TGTGCCAGTAGCCAGGGGAGAGAAGAGACCCAGTACTTC.

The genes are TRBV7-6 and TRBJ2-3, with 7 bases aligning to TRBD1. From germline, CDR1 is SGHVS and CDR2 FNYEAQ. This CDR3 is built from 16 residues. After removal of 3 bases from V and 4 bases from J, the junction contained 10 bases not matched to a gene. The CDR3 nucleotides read TGTGCCAGCAGCTTGAGTAACAGGGGAAGGGCAGATACGCAGTATTTT. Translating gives CASSLSNRGRADTQYF.